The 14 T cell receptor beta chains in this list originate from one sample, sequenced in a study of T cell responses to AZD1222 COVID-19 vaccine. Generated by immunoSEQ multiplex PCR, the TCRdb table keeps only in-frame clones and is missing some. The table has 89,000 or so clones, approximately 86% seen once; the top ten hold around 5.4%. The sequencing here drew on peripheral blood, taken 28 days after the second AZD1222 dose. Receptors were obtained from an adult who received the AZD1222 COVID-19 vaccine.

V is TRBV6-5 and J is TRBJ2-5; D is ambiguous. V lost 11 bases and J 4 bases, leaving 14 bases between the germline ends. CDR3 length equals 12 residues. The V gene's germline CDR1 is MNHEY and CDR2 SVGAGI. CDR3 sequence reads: CAATVGGETQYF. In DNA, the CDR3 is TGTGCCGCGACTGTTGGTGGAGAGACCCAGTACTTC.

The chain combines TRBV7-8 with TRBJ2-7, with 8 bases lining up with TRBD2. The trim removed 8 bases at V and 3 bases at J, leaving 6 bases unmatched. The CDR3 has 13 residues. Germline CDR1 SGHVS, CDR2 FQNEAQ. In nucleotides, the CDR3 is TGTGCCAGCTCTAGCGGGTGGTTCTACGAGCAGTACTTC. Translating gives CASSSGWFYEQYF.

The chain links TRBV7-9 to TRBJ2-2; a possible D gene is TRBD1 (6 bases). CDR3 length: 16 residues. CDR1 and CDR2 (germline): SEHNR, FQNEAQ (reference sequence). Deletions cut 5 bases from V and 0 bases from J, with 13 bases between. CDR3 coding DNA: TGTGCCAGCAGCCCCCCGGGACACCCGAACACCGGGGAGCTGTTTTTT. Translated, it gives CASSPPGHPNTGELFF.

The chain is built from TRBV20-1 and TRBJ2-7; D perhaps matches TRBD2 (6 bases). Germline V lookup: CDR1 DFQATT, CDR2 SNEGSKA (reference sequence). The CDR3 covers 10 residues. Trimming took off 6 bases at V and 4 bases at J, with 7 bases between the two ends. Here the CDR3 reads CSARGYEQYF. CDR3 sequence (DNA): TGCAGTGCCCGGGGGTACGAGCAGTACTTC.

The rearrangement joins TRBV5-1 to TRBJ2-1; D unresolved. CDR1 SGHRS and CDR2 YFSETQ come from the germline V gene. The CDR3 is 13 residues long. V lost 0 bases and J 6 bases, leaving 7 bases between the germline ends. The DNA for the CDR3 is TGCGCCAGCAGCTTGGTCGGAGTCAATGAGCAGTTCTTC. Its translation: CASSLVGVNEQFF.

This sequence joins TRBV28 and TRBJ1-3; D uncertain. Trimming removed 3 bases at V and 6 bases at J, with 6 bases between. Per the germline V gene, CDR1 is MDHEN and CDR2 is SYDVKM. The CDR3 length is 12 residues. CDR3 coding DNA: TGTGCCAGCAGTTTCGTTCCAAACACCATATATTTT. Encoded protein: CASSFVPNTIYF.

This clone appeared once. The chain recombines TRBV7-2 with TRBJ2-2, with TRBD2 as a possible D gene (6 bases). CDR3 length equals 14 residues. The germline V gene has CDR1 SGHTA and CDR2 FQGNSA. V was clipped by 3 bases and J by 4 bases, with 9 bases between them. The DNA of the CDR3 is TGTGCCAGCAGCTTCACCGGGGGCACCGGGGAGCTGTTTTTT. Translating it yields CASSFTGGTGELFF. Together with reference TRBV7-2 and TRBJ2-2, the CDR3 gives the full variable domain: GAGVSQSPSNKVTEKGKDVELRCDPISGHTALYWYRQSLGQGLEFLIYFQGNSAPDKSGLPSDRFSAERTGGSVSTLTIQRTQQEDSAVYLCASSFTGGTGELFFGEGSRLTVL.

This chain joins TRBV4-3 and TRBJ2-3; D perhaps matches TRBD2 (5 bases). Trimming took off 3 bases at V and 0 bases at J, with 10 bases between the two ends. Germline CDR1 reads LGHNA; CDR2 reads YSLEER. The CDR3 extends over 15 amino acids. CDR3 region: CASSQRTVSTDTQYF. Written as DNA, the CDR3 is TGCGCCAGCAGCCAGAGGACTGTCAGCACAGATACGCAGTATTTT.

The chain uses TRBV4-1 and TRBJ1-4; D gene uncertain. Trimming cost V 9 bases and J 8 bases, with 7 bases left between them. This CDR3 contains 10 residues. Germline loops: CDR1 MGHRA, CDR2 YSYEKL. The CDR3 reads CASMGEKLFF. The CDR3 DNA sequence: TGCGCCAGTATGGGGGAAAAACTGTTTTTT.

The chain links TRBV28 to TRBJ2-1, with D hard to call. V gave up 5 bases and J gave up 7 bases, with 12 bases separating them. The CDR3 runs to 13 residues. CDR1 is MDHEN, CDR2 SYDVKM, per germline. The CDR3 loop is CASSAYLGNEQFF. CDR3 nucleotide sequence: TGTGCCAGCAGTGCCTACCTTGGGAATGAGCAGTTCTTC.

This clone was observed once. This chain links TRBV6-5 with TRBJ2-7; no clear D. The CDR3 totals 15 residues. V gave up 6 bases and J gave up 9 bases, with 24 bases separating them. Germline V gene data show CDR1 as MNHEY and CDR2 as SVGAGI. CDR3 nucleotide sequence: TGTGCCAGCAGAACTCTGGGGAATACCAGTCCTTGGCAGTACTTC. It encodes CASRTLGNTSPWQYF.

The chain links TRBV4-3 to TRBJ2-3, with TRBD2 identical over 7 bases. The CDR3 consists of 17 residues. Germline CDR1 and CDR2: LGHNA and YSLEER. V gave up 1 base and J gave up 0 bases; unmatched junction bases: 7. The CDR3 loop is CASSQGVRGSSTDTQYF. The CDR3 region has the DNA TGCGCCAGCAGCCAAGGGGTACGCGGGAGTAGCACAGATACGCAGTATTTT.

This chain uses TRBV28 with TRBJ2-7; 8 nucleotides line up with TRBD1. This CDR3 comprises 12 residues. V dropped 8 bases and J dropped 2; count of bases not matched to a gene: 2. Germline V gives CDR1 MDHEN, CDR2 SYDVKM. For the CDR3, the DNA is TGTGCCAGCGAGGGACAGGCCTACGAGCAGTACTTC. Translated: CASEGQAYEQYF.

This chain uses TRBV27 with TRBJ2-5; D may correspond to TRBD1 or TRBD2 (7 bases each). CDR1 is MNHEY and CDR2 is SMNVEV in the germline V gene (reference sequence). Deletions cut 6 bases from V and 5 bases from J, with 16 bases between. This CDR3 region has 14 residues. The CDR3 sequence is CASRLGGGGETQYF. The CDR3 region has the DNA TGTGCCAGCAGGTTGGGAGGGGGCGGTGAGACCCAGTACTTC.